A selection of T cell receptor beta chains follows, all from one sample in a study of OX40 agonist ivuxolimab in advanced cancers. The table came from immunoSEQ multiplex PCR; TCRdb's copy has only in-frame clones and leaves some out. Of 45,000 to 60,000 clones in the sample, around 79% were seen once. Specimen: CD4+ or CD8+ T cells sorted from blood, collected in a trial of the OX40 agonist ivuxolimab. The receptor source for this set is an adult with an advanced solid tumor such as melanoma, head and neck, liver or kidney cancer. The CDR3 runs from the conserved cysteine through the conserved F or W. Each record gives: J gene, V gene, CDR3 length, CDR3 protein.

j_gene: TRBJ2-5; v_gene: TRBV4-2; len: 15; CDR3aa: CASSQDPGLKETQYF
j_gene: TRBJ1-3; v_gene: TRBV11-2; len: 14; CDR3aa: CASSLSVDGNTIYF
j_gene: TRBJ1-1; v_gene: TRBV19; len: 16; CDR3aa: CASSSEELIPLNEAFF
j_gene: TRBJ2-5; v_gene: TRBV5-8; len: 15; CDR3aa: CASSQGQGVGETQYF
j_gene: TRBJ1-5; v_gene: TRBV6-1; len: 17; CDR3aa: CASSVSRQINSNQPQHF
j_gene: TRBJ1-4; v_gene: TRBV5-1; len: 13; CDR3aa: CASSRGLREKLFF
j_gene: TRBJ1-5; v_gene: TRBV7-2; len: 13; CDR3aa: CASSPQLNQPQHF
j_gene: TRBJ1-2; v_gene: TRBV6-5; len: 12; CDR3aa: CASSYQGFGYTF
j_gene: TRBJ2-7; v_gene: TRBV6-6; len: 15; CDR3aa: CASSYSAGASYEQYF
j_gene: TRBJ1-3; v_gene: TRBV11-3; len: 17; CDR3aa: CASSSGTGTGSGNTIYF
j_gene: TRBJ1-1; v_gene: TRBV6-6; len: 15; CDR3aa: CASTLPGTGGTEAFF
j_gene: TRBJ2-5; v_gene: TRBV7-8; len: 18; CDR3aa: CASSPDRGLVFSEETQYF
j_gene: TRBJ1-6; v_gene: TRBV2; len: 12; CDR3aa: CARGQDNSPLHF
j_gene: TRBJ2-1; v_gene: TRBV2; len: 14; CDR3aa: CASNKGEAYNEQFF
j_gene: TRBJ2-5; v_gene: TRBV19; len: 15; CDR3aa: CATAVTGTAQETQYF
j_gene: TRBJ2-3; v_gene: TRBV7-8; len: 18; CDR3aa: CASSLGTSGGFNTDTQYF
j_gene: TRBJ2-3; v_gene: TRBV18; len: 13; CDR3aa: CASSPPGSDTQYF
j_gene: TRBJ1-4; v_gene: TRBV19; len: 15; CDR3aa: CATRDRDGDGEKLFF
j_gene: TRBJ2-3; v_gene: TRBV30; len: 16; CDR3aa: CAWSGVTSGGRDTQYF
j_gene: TRBJ2-5; v_gene: TRBV5-6; len: 13; CDR3aa: CASSLWEEETQYF
j_gene: TRBJ1-1; v_gene: TRBV11-2; len: 15; CDR3aa: CASSPSDSPSTEAFF
j_gene: TRBJ2-3; v_gene: TRBV6-1; len: 12; CDR3aa: CASSEMAHTQYF